The rows below give T cell receptor beta chains drawn from one sample of a study of technical replicates of blood from a few donors. TCRdb's copy holds only in-frame clones and misses some; the assay was immunoSEQ multiplex PCR. The sample includes more than 65,000 clones, 95% seen only once; the top ten take less than 0.25%. Sequencing was performed on T cells isolated from PBMCs. The source is a human donor in good health. CDR3s include the opening cysteine and the closing phenylalanine or tryptophan. A D gene is named only where the DNA matches it firmly. Clone size is shown for a subset of rows, as once, few, many or a class of expanded clone.

TRBD1	-	TRBJ2-7	TRBV7-9	CASRGDRGQDEQYF	TGTGCCAGCAGAGGGGACAGGGGGCAAGACGAGCAGTACTTC
TRBD1	-	TRBJ2-7	TRBV10-2	CASRDRGLSSYEQYF	TGCGCCAGCAGGGACAGGGGCCTTTCCTCTTACGAGCAGTACTTC
-	-	TRBJ1-2	TRBV5-1	CASSLIWGRASYGYTF	TGCGCCAGCAGCTTGATTTGGGGGCGAGCCTCCTATGGCTACACCTTC
TRBD2	-	TRBJ2-7	TRBV6-1	CASRSTSLSTYEQYF	TGTGCCAGCAGATCGACTAGCCTTTCGACCTACGAGCAGTACTTC
-	-	TRBJ1-5	TRBV2	CASKGRSNQPQHF	TGTGCCAGCAAGGGGCGTAGCAATCAGCCCCAGCATTTT
-	-	TRBJ1-5	TRBV7-2	CASSRPRAPGWNSNQPQHF	TGTGCCAGCAGCCGCCCGCGGGCACCGGGTTGGAATAGCAATCAGCCCCAGCATTTT
TRBD1	-	TRBJ2-1	TRBV14	CASSQDLPSFRDSYNEQFF	TGTGCCAGCAGCCAAGATCTCCCCTCATTCCGGGACAGCTACAATGAGCAGTTCTTC
-	-	TRBJ1-5	TRBV7-6	CASSLVFRGSGPQHF	TGTGCCAGCAGCTTAGTTTTCCGTGGCTCAGGGCCCCAGCATTTT
-	-	TRBJ1-3	TRBV28	CASRGGVADYF	TGTGCCAGCAGGGGGGGGGTGGCAGATTATTTT
TRBD2	-	TRBJ2-3	TRBV29-1	CSVTLRGGSTDTQYF	TGCAGCGTTACACTCCGGGGGGGAAGCACAGATACGCAGTATTTT
-	-	TRBJ1-3	TRBV29-1	CSVGEFTGNTIYF	TGCAGCGTTGGGGAGTTCACTGGAAACACCATATATTTT
-	-	TRBJ1-2	TRBV13	CASSLLQDPYGYTF	TGTGCCAGCAGCTTGTTACAGGACCCCTATGGCTACACCTTC
-	-	TRBJ1-2	TRBV5-4	CASSGLGGYGYTF	TGTGCCAGCAGCGGCCTCGGGGGCTATGGCTACACCTTC
-	-	TRBJ1-1	TRBV5-1	CASSLTASMNTEAFF	TGCGCCAGCAGCTTAACAGCCTCTATGAACACTGAAGCTTTCTTT
TRBD1	-	TRBJ1-1	TRBV18	CASSPSGQPHSPEAFF	TGTGCCAGCTCACCATCGGGACAGCCTCATTCACCAGAAGCTTTCTTT
-	-	TRBJ2-5	TRBV7-2	CASSLVVAAGETQYF	TGTGCCAGCAGCTTAGTTGTGGCCGCAGGAGAGACCCAGTACTTC
TRBD2	once	TRBJ2-7	TRBV7-2	CASSFGGALNEQYF	TGTGCCAGCAGCTTCGGGGGGGCCCTCAACGAGCAGTACTTC
TRBD1	once	TRBJ1-2	TRBV19	CASSNLRDRVTDYGYTF	TGTGCCAGTAGTAACCTCCGGGACAGGGTTACCGACTATGGCTACACCTTC
-	-	TRBJ2-5	TRBV5-4	CASSLRRGPGETQYF	TGTGCCAGCAGCTTGAGGCGCGGGCCAGGTGAGACCCAGTACTTC
TRBD1	-	TRBJ2-1	TRBV6-5	CASSYPGQVGFEQFF	TGTGCCAGCAGTTACCCGGGACAGGTGGGTTTTGAGCAGTTCTTC
-	-	TRBJ1-4	TRBV5-1	CASSLSSGSEKLFF	TGCGCCAGCAGCTTATCCTCGGGAAGTGAAAAACTGTTTTTT
-	-	TRBJ2-5	TRBV18	CASSPGGQETQYF	TGTGCCAGCTCACCAGGAGGGCAAGAGACCCAGTACTTC
-	-	TRBJ2-3	TRBV27	CASTEFDSDTQYF	TGTGCCAGCACCGAATTCGACTCGGATACGCAGTATTTT
-	-	TRBJ1-1	TRBV19	CASMEGLNTEAFF	TGTGCCAGTATGGAGGGACTAAACACTGAAGCTTTCTTT
-	-	TRBJ1-4	TRBV7-2	CASSLNGVGDEKLFF	TGTGCCAGCAGCTTGAACGGGGTAGGAGATGAAAAACTGTTTTTT
-	-	TRBJ2-1	TRBV7-8	CASSVRQRNNEQFF	TGTGCCAGCAGCGTGCGGCAGAGGAACAATGAGCAGTTCTTC
-	-	TRBJ2-3	TRBV11-2	CASTPSPYTDTQYF	TGTGCCAGCACCCCAAGCCCCTACACAGATACGCAGTATTTT
-	-	TRBJ1-4	TRBV4-2	CASSQDTKLNEKLFF	TGTGCCAGCAGCCAAGATACGAAGCTTAATGAAAAACTGTTTTTT